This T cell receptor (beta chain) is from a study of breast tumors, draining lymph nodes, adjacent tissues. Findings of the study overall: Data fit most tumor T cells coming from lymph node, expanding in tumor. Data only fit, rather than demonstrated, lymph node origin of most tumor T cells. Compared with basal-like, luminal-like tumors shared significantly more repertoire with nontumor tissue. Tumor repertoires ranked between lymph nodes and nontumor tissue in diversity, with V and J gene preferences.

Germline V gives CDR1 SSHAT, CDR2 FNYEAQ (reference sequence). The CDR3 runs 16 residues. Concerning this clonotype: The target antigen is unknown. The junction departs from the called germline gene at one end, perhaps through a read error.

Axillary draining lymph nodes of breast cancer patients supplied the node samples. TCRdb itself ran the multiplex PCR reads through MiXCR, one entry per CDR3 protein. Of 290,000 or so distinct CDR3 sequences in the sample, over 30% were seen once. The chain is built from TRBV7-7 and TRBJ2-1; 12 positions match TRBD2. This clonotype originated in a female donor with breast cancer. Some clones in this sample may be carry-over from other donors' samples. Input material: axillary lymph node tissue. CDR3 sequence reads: CASSLGLAGPYNEQFF. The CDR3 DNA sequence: TGTGCTAGCAGCTTAGGACTAGCGGGACCCTACAATGAGCAGTTCTTC.